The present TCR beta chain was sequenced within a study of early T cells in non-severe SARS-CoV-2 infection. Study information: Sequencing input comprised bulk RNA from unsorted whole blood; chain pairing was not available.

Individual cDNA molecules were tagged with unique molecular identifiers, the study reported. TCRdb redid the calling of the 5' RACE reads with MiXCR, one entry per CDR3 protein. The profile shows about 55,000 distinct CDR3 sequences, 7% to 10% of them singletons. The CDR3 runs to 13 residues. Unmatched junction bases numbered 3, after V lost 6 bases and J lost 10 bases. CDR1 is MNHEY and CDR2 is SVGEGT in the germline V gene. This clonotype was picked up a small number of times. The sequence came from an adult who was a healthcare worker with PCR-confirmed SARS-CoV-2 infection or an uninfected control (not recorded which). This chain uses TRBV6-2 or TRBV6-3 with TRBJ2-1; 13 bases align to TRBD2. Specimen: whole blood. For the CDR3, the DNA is TGTGCCAGCAGAACTAGCGGGAGGGACGAGCAGTTCTTC. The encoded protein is CASRTSGRDEQFF.